Below, 10 T cell receptor beta chains from the same sample are listed, as sequenced in a study of shared clonotypes between healthy human individuals. Method: immunoSEQ multiplex PCR; TCRdb's copy keeps in-frame clones and lacks some. The sample has more than 2 million clones, about 95% seen once. Naive CD8 populations comprised CD45RO-negative cells positively selected for CCR7, excluding terminally differentiated effector memory CD45RA+ cells. The source material was naive CD8+ T cells sorted from blood. These receptors were taken from a young man in good health.

This clone was picked up a small number of times. Other DNA sequences in this specimen translate into the identical CDR3. CDR3 amino acids: CACHGQGSSQNTEAFF. Here the CDR3 DNA reads TGTGCCTGCCACGGACAGGGCTCATCGCAGAACACTGAAGCTTTCTTT. This sequence joins TRBV30 and TRBJ1-1, with TRBD1 matching 8 bases. Germline values: CDR1 GTSNPN, CDR2 SVGIG (reference sequence). The CDR3 sequence is 16 residues long. V lost 6 bases to trimming and J lost 1 base; unmatched junction nucleotides: 13.

This rearrangement joins TRBV19 to TRBJ2-2, with D maybe TRBD1 (6 bases). Germline V gives CDR1 LNHDA, CDR2 SQIVND (reference sequence). This CDR3 is built from 14 residues. V lost 3 bases and J lost 6, with 11 bases in between. The CDR3 bases are TGTGCCAGTAGTATTTCGGCAGGGGCCGGGGAGCTGTTTTTT. The encoded protein is CASSISAGAGELFF.

This chain uses TRBV4-1 with TRBJ2-5; D uncertain. Germline CDR1 and CDR2: MGHRA and YSYEKL. Deletions cut 1 base from V and 0 bases from J, with 9 bases between. The CDR3 contains 15 residues. CDR3 sequence: CASSQVATYQETQYF. Written as DNA, the CDR3 is TGCGCCAGCAGCCAAGTAGCTACATACCAAGAGACCCAGTACTTC.

The rearrangement links TRBV25-1 to TRBJ2-7; the match to TRBD1 covers 8 bases. The ends lost 7 bases at V and 4 bases at J; junction bases unmatched: 3. Germline V CDR1 and CDR2: MGHDK, SYGVNS. The CDR3 is made up of 12 amino acids. This CDR3 is CASNTGGYEQYF. CDR3 DNA: TGTGCCAGCAACACAGGGGGTTACGAGCAGTACTTC.

The genes are TRBV27 and TRBJ1-1; D remains unclear. Germline V gene lookup returns CDR1 MNHEY and CDR2 SMNVEV (reference sequence). The V and J ends lost 7 bases and 0 bases respectively, with 18 bases between them. The CDR3 covers 16 residues. The CDR3 is CASTYAYGEMNTEAFF. CDR3 bases: TGTGCCAGCACCTACGCCTACGGGGAGATGAACACTGAAGCTTTCTTT.

V gene TRBV6-5 combines with J gene TRBJ2-2; 12 positions agree with TRBD2. The CDR3 sequence is 15 residues long. Germline values: CDR1 MNHEY, CDR2 SVGAGI. V dropped 6 bases and J dropped 9; count of bases not matched to a gene: 8. The CDR3 DNA sequence: TGTGCCAGCAGCCCTAGCGGGGGGGCCCACCGGGAGCTGTTTTTT. This translates into CASSPSGGAHRELFF.

This clone has only a few counts. This chain joins TRBV28 and TRBJ1-5; 7 nucleotides agree with TRBD1. J was trimmed by 7 bases and V by 6 bases; bases with no gene match: 12. The CDR3 consists of 15 residues. Germline V lookup: CDR1 MDHEN, CDR2 SYDVKM. The chain's CDR3 is CASSSNPTGWQPQHF. The CDR3 DNA sequence: TGTGCCAGCAGCTCTAACCCGACAGGGTGGCAGCCCCAGCATTTT.

This clone was recorded once. V and J are TRBV27 and TRBJ1-1; D gene unclear. Trimming stripped 0 bases from V and 4 bases from J, with 15 bases between. The CDR3 runs to 16 residues. The germline CDR1 and CDR2 sequences are MNHEY and SMNVEV (reference sequence). CDR3 sequence: CASSLSAGPFGTEAFF. CDR3 nucleotides: TGTGCCAGCAGTTTATCAGCAGGCCCCTTCGGCACTGAAGCTTTCTTT.

The chain links TRBV7-6 to TRBJ1-5, with 8 bases identical to TRBD1. This CDR3 contains 15 residues. Germline-derived CDR1 and CDR2 are SGHVS and FNYEAQ. The trim removed 1 base at V and 6 bases at J, leaving 5 bases unmatched. CDR3 DNA sequence: TGTGCCAGCAGCTTAGAGACAGGGGCCGGTCAGCCCCAGCATTTT. Translating it yields CASSLETGAGQPQHF.

The chain couples TRBV9 to TRBJ1-2, with 8 bases identical to TRBD1. The J segment lost 8 bases and the V segment lost 7 bases, leaving 10 bases of the junction unmatched. This CDR3 has 13 residues. The germline V gene has CDR1 SGDLS and CDR2 YYNGEE. CDR3 sequence: CASASETGVGYTF. CDR3 bases: TGTGCCAGCGCCTCCGAGACAGGGGTCGGCTACACCTTC.